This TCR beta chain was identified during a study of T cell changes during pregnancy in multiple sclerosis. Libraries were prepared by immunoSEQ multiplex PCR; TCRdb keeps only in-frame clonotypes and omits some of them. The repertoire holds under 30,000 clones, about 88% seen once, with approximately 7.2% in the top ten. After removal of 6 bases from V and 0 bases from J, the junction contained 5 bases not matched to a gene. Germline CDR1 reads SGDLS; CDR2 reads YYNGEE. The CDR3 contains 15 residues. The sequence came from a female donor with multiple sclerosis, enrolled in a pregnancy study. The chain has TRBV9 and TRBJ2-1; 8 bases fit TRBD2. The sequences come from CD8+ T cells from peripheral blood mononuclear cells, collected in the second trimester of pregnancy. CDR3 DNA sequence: TGTGCCAGCATTAAGCGGGAGAGCTCCTACAATGAGCAGTTCTTC. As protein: CASIKRESSYNEQFF.